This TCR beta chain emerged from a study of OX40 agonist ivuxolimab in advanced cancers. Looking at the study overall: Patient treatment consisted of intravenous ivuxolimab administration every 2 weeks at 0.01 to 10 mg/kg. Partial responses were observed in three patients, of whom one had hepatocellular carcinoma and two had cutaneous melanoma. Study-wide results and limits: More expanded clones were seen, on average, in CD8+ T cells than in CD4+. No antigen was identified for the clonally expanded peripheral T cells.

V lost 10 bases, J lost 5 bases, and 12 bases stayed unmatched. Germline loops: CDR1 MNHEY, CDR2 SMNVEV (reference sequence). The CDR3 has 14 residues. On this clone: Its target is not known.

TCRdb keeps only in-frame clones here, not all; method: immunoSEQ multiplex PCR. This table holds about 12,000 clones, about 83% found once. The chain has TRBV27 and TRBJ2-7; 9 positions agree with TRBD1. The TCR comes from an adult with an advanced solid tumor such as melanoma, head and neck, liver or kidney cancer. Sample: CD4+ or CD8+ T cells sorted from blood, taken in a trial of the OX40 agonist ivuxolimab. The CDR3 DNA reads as TGTGCCACCTCTGGCCGGGACAGGGTGAACGAGCAGTACTTC. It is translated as CATSGRDRVNEQYF.